One and the same sample provided the 31 T cell receptor beta chains below, sequenced in a study of blood T cell repertoires in COVID-19. Assay: immunoSEQ multiplex PCR; the TCRdb copy retains only in-frame clones and omits some. The table includes some 130,000 clones, 88% detected once. The specimen sequenced was peripheral blood. The receptors come from an older man with active COVID-19.

CDR3 protein: CASSPGTGVGSETQYF. DNA for the CDR3: TGTGCCAGCAGCCCCGGGACAGGGGTAGGGTCAGAGACCCAGTACTTC. The V and J genes are TRBV5-4 and TRBJ2-5; TRBD1 matches 10 bases. The V segment lost 4 bases and the J segment 4 bases; nucleotides outside the gene matches: 10. The CDR3 totals 16 residues. CDR1 and CDR2 from the germline V gene are SGHNT and YYREEE (reference sequence). The whole variable domain, remainder taken from reference TRBV5-4 and TRBJ2-5, is ETGVTQSPTHLIKTRGQQVTLRCSSQSGHNTVSWYQQALGQGPQFIFQYYREEENGRGNFPPRFSGLQFPNYSSELNVNALELDDSALYLCASSPGTGVGSETQYFGPGTRLLVL.

In this sample, this clone turned up a few times. V usage is TRBV6-5 and J usage is TRBJ2-3; no clear D gene. This CDR3 has 15 residues. Germline V gene data show CDR1 as MNHEY and CDR2 as SVGAGI. The germline V and J ends were trimmed by 5 bases and 1 base, with 13 bases remaining between them. CDR3 sequence reads: CASSPLTPRTDTQYF. The CDR3, as DNA: TGTGCCAGCAGTCCCCTAACTCCGCGCACAGATACGCAGTATTTT.

The chain joins TRBV6-4 to TRBJ2-1, with 9 bases lining up with TRBD2. The CDR3 contains 16 residues. J gave up 8 bases and V 4 bases, and 12 bases lay outside the gene matches. CDR1 is MRHNA and CDR2 is SNTAGT in the germline V gene. CDR3 bases: TGTGCCAGCAGTGTCATGGGCGGGAGGGGTATCGATGAGCAGTTCTTC. Translating gives CASSVMGGRGIDEQFF.

The chain employs TRBV13 and TRBJ2-7; 8 positions match TRBD2. After removal of 6 bases from V and 9 bases from J, the junction contained 13 bases not matched to a gene. Germline-derived CDR1 and CDR2 are PRHDT and FYEKMQ (reference sequence). CDR3 length: 14 residues. CDR3 nucleotide sequence: TGTGCCAGCAGTTCCGGGACTAGGTCCTCATCGCAGTACTTC. Translated, it gives CASSSGTRSSSQYF.

V gene TRBV10-3 combines with J gene TRBJ1-2; 7 bases line up with TRBD1. Germline V lookup: CDR1 ENHRY, CDR2 SYGVKD. J was trimmed by 4 bases and V by 8 bases; bases with no gene match: 4. CDR3 length equals 12 residues. CDR3: CAIRQGGYGYTF. Written as DNA, the CDR3 is TGTGCCATCCGACAGGGAGGCTATGGCTACACCTTC.

The rearrangement uses TRBV4-1 and TRBJ1-4, with TRBD1 matching 10 bases. V dropped 4 bases and J dropped 7; count of bases not matched to a gene: 12. This CDR3 comprises 17 residues. Germline V gene lookup returns CDR1 MGHRA and CDR2 YSYEKL. CDR3: CASSPLAPGQGGEKLFF. DNA for the CDR3: TGCGCCAGCAGCCCTCTTGCGCCAGGACAGGGGGGTGAAAAACTGTTTTTT.

The CDR3 sequence is CASSEALRVPQPQHF. The DNA for the CDR3 is TGTGCCAGCAGTGAAGCGCTTCGAGTTCCGCAGCCCCAGCATTTT. The rearrangement links TRBV2 to TRBJ1-5, with unresolved D. This CDR3 has 15 residues. Germline lookup yields CDR1 SNHLY and CDR2 FYNNEI. Trimming pared 0 bases from V and 7 bases from J, leaving 13 bases between.

This rearrangement joins TRBV5-6 to TRBJ2-7; the match to TRBD1 covers 9 bases. This CDR3 contains 15 residues. Trimming at V came to 4 bases and at J to 0 bases, leaving 5 bases not matched to a gene. Germline CDR1 reads SGHDT; CDR2 reads YYEEEE. The DNA of the CDR3 is TGTGCCAGCAGCCGGGCGGGACAGGGCTCCTACGAGCAGTACTTC. This translates into CASSRAGQGSYEQYF.

This clone came up once. This rearrangement joins TRBV15 to TRBJ2-7, with 10 bases that match TRBD2. CDR3 length equals 16 residues. V was pared by 3 bases and J by 3 bases, with 8 bases of the junction left unmatched. The germline gives CDR1 LNHNV, CDR2 YYDKDF (reference sequence). The CDR3 coding sequence is TGTGCCACCAGCAGTAAACTAGCGGGGTATAACTACGAGCAGTACTTC. Its protein product is CATSSKLAGYNYEQYF. The entire variable domain, with the rest obtained from reference TRBV15 and TRBJ2-7, is as follows: DAMVIQNPRYQVTQFGKPVTLSCSQTLNHNVMYWYQQKSSQAPKLLFHYYDKDFNNEADTPDNFQSRRPNTSFCFLDIRSPGLGDTAMYLCATSSKLAGYNYEQYFGPGTRLTVT.

The chain couples TRBV5-1 to TRBJ1-1, with TRBD1 matching over 11 bases. Looked up from germline, CDR1 is SGHRS and CDR2 is YFSETQ. There are 15 residues in the CDR3. J lost 4 bases, V lost 5 bases, and 7 bases had no gene match. The CDR3 coding sequence is TGCGCCAGCAGACCCACCGGGACAGGGGGCACTGAAGCTTTCTTT. Protein sequence: CASRPTGTGGTEAFF.

The rearrangement joins TRBV12-3 or TRBV12-4 to TRBJ1-5, with unresolved D. Trimming took 5 bases from V and 0 from J, leaving 5 bases between them. The length of the CDR3 is 13 residues. The CDR3 nucleotides read TGTGCCAGCAGTCCCCTTAGCAATCAGCCCCAGCATTTT. This gives the protein CASSPLSNQPQHF.

V and J are TRBV9 and TRBJ2-7, with 9 nucleotides matching TRBD1. Germline CDR1 SGDLS, CDR2 YYNGEE. CDR3 length: 17 amino acids. After removal of 0 bases from V and 7 bases from J, the junction contained 14 bases not matched to a gene. CDR3 protein: CASSVVAAIQGAGEQYF. For the CDR3, the DNA is TGTGCCAGCAGCGTAGTGGCCGCAATACAGGGGGCAGGAGAGCAGTACTTC. Filled out from reference TRBV9 and TRBJ2-7, the complete variable domain reads DSGVTQTPKHLITATGQRVTLRCSPRSGDLSVYWYQQSLDQGLQFLIQYYNGEERAKGNILERFSAQQFPDLHSELNLSSLELGDSALYFCASSVVAAIQGAGEQYFGPGTRLTVT.

CDR3: CATSDSGGGGYTF. In DNA form, the CDR3 reads TGTGCCACCAGTGATTCAGGGGGCGGCGGCTACACCTTC. The chain combines TRBV24-1 with TRBJ1-2; 8 bases agree with TRBD1. V lost 2 bases and J lost 8; bases outside the gene matches: 3. The CDR3 consists of 13 residues. Germline V CDR1 and CDR2: KGHDR, SFDVKD.

This chain links TRBV9 with TRBJ1-6; 8 bases are shared with TRBD1. The CDR3 runs to 15 residues. Per germline, CDR1 SGDLS and CDR2 YYNGEE. Germline trimming cut 3 bases from V and 10 bases from J; bases unmatched to any gene: 9. CDR3 protein: CASSARGQGGSPLHF. The CDR3 nucleotides read TGTGCCAGCAGCGCCCGCGGACAGGGAGGATCACCCCTCCACTTT.

V and J are TRBV28 and TRBJ2-7; no reliable D call. Trimming cost V 5 bases and J 3 bases, with 8 bases left between them. CDR1 and CDR2 (germline): MDHEN, SYDVKM. The CDR3 runs 12 residues. As DNA, the CDR3 is TGTGCCAGCAGTCGGAGCTACTACGAGCAGTACTTC. It yields the protein CASSRSYYEQYF.

The V gene is TRBV7-9, the J gene TRBJ1-1, with D unclear. Per the germline V gene, CDR1 is SEHNR and CDR2 is FQNEAQ (reference sequence). The CDR3 length is 14 residues. The V end was cut by 3 bases, the J end by 3 bases, with 11 bases between. The CDR3 loop reads CASSLLQSDTEAFF. The CDR3 DNA reads TGTGCCAGCAGCTTGTTGCAGTCAGACACTGAAGCTTTCTTT.

The V and J genes are TRBV25-1 and TRBJ2-1; 10 positions agree with TRBD2. Per germline, CDR1 MGHDK and CDR2 SYGVNS. The V gene end was trimmed by 1 base and the J gene end by 7 bases; junction bases not matched to a gene: 4. This CDR3 has 15 amino acids. The CDR3 protein is CASSESASGRNEQFF. The CDR3 region has the DNA TGTGCCAGCAGTGAATCTGCTAGCGGGAGAAATGAGCAGTTCTTC. The full variable domain, its missing parts supplied by reference TRBV25-1 and TRBJ2-1, is EADIYQTPRYLVIGTGKKITLECSQTMGHDKMYWYQQDPGMELHLIHYSYGVNSTEKGDLSSESTVSRIRTEHFPLTLESARPSHTSQYLCASSESASGRNEQFFGPGTRLTVL.

The chain uses TRBV28 and TRBJ2-7; D uncertain. V lost 2 bases and J lost 4, with 12 bases in between. The CDR3 sequence is 14 residues long. In germline, CDR1 is MDHEN, CDR2 SYDVKM. The CDR3 sequence: CASSLPKPRYEQYF. The CDR3 coding sequence is TGTGCCAGCAGTTTACCCAAGCCCCGGTACGAGCAGTACTTC.

As concerns this clone: Other nucleotide sequences from this sample produce the same CDR3. This chain uses TRBV27 with TRBJ1-2; D is ambiguous. CDR1 and CDR2 from the germline V gene are MNHEY and SMNVEV (reference sequence). The CDR3 loop spans 14 amino acids. The V and J ends lost 0 bases and 0 bases respectively, with 5 bases between them. For the CDR3, the DNA is TGTGCCAGCAGTTTATCCGCGGCTAACTATGGCTACACCTTC. Residues: CASSLSAANYGYTF.

The V gene is TRBV6-5, the J gene TRBJ2-1; D might be TRBD2 (6 bases). The CDR3 has 15 amino acids. Germline CDR1 and CDR2: MNHEY and SVGAGI. The ends were cut back, 5 bases at V and 0 bases at J, with 11 bases in the middle. The CDR3 coding sequence is TGTGCCAGCAGTAGCCTAGCGAACTCCTACAATGAGCAGTTCTTC. It codes for CASSSLANSYNEQFF.

The sample holds one count of this clone. V gene TRBV28 combines with J gene TRBJ1-5; the match to TRBD1 covers 10 bases. The germline V gene has CDR1 MDHEN and CDR2 SYDVKM. The CDR3 has 15 amino acids. V trimming: 3 bases; J trimming: 7 bases; junction bases outside the gene matches: 6. This CDR3 is CASSFPGQGKQPQHF. The CDR3 region has the DNA TGTGCCAGCAGTTTCCCGGGACAGGGGAAGCAGCCCCAGCATTTT.

The V call is TRBV6-5, the J call TRBJ2-7, with 13 bases lining up with TRBD2. CDR1 is MNHEY, CDR2 SVGAGI, per germline. V shed 6 bases, J shed 6 bases, and the junction held 8 bases outside the gene matches. This CDR3 has 15 residues. The CDR3 DNA sequence: TGTGCCAGCAGACAGACTAGCGGGAGGCTTGGCGAGCAGTACTTC. It yields the protein CASRQTSGRLGEQYF.

This chain uses TRBV10-2 with TRBJ1-2; D is unresolved. V was cut by 3 bases and J by 8 bases, with 16 bases left in between. The CDR3 is made up of 14 amino acids. CDR1 WSHSY and CDR2 SAAADI come from the germline V gene. The chain's CDR3 is CASSEGRGATGYTF. DNA for the CDR3: TGCGCCAGCAGTGAAGGGCGGGGAGCTACGGGCTACACCTTC.

This CDR3 reads CASSVDYNRGGNTIYF. Here the CDR3 DNA reads TGTGCCAGCAGCGTAGACTATAACAGGGGCGGAAACACCATATATTTT. The chain joins TRBV9 to TRBJ1-3; TRBD1 matches at 7 bases. Trimming at V came to 0 bases and at J to 4 bases, leaving 7 bases not matched to a gene. Germline CDR1 and CDR2: SGDLS and YYNGEE. This CDR3 spans 16 amino acids.

The V gene is TRBV15, the J gene TRBJ2-3; maybe TRBD2 (5 bases). V gave up 0 bases and J gave up 3 bases, with 10 bases separating them. This CDR3 region has 15 residues. The germline V gene has CDR1 LNHNV and CDR2 YYDKDF (reference sequence). Here the CDR3 reads CATSRDREVTDTQYF. DNA for the CDR3: TGTGCCACCAGCAGAGACCGGGAAGTAACAGATACGCAGTATTTT.

The rearrangement links TRBV10-2 to TRBJ1-5; D is undetermined. CDR3 length: 12 amino acids. V dropped 5 bases and J dropped 7 bases, with 9 bases sitting between them. The germline V gene encodes CDR1 WSHSY and CDR2 SAAADI. CDR3 nucleotide sequence: TGCGCCAGCAGTCCCGACGGGCAGCCCCAGCATTTT. It encodes CASSPDGQPQHF.

This clone was observed once. The rearrangement joins TRBV28 to TRBJ2-7; D gene unclear. Germline CDR1 MDHEN, CDR2 SYDVKM. The CDR3 totals 15 residues. Trimming stripped 5 bases from V and 0 bases from J, with 14 bases between. The CDR3 DNA reads TGTGCCAGCAGTAACGTCAGATCGGGCTCCTACGAGCAGTACTTC. Its translation: CASSNVRSGSYEQYF.

For this clone: Other DNA sequences in this sample translate to the same CDR3. The V and J genes are TRBV6-5 and TRBJ1-5; no clear D. V was trimmed by 0 bases and J by 2 bases, leaving 8 bases between them. This CDR3 is built from 15 residues. CDR1 is MNHEY, CDR2 SVGAGI, per germline. The CDR3 loop is CASSYSRGGNQPQHF. The CDR3 nucleotides are TGTGCCAGCAGTTACTCTCGGGGAGGCAATCAGCCCCAGCATTTT.

This CDR3 is CASSSKGTSRNEQFF. The CDR3 coding sequence is TGTGCCAGCAGCTCCAAAGGGACTAGTCGCAATGAGCAGTTCTTC. The chain uses TRBV7-2 and TRBJ2-1; TRBD2 aligns across 8 bases. The CDR3 loop spans 15 amino acids. Germline values: CDR1 SGHTA, CDR2 FQGNSA. With 4 bases clipped from V and 6 bases from J, the junction kept 8 bases outside the gene matches.

V and J are TRBV5-6 and TRBJ2-4; 10 bases map to TRBD1. After removal of 4 bases from V and 8 bases from J, the junction contained 3 bases not matched to a gene. This CDR3 has 13 amino acids. The germline CDR1 and CDR2 sequences are SGHDT and YYEEEE. CDR3 region: CASSRDRGHIQYF. CDR3 bases: TGTGCCAGCAGCCGGGACAGGGGTCACATTCAGTACTTC. Variable domain in full (rest from reference TRBV5-6 and TRBJ2-4): DAGVTQSPTHLIKTRGQQVTLRCSPKSGHDTVSWYQQALGQGPQFIFQYYEEEERQRGNFPDRFSGHQFPNYSSELNVNALLLGDSALYLCASSRDRGHIQYFGAGTRLSVL.

J is TRBJ2-5 and V is TRBV6-5; D unclear. The CDR3 contains 11 residues. The V gene's germline CDR1 is MNHEY and CDR2 SVGAGI. V dropped 7 bases and J dropped 5 bases, with 8 bases sitting between them. In DNA form, the CDR3 reads TGTGCCAGCAACATGTGGGAGACCCAGTACTTC. Protein: CASNMWETQYF.